This paragraph reports one T cell receptor (beta chain). Its antigen is still unknown. The sample originates from a study of T cells after posttransplantation cyclophosphamide. Generated by immunoSEQ multiplex PCR, the TCRdb table keeps only in-frame clones and is missing some. This sample has 50,000 to 60,000 clones, with 94% found just once. The V gene end was trimmed by 0 bases and the J gene end by 9 bases; junction bases not matched to a gene: 17. Germline assignment: CDR1 LGHNA and CDR2 YNFKEQ. This CDR3 has 18 amino acids. This related bone marrow graft donor gave peripheral blood on the day of marrow donation. Study results and caveats: Blood and skin or GI T cell repertoires showed limited TRB overlap.

Sequenced sample: PBMCs. This TCR was sampled from a woman in her twenties or thirties in good health and a related stem cell transplant donor. The V and J genes are TRBV4-2 and TRBJ2-5; 9 bases agree with TRBD2. CDR3 region: CASSQDHSGGPPPPAQYF. In nucleotides, the CDR3 is TGTGCCAGCAGCCAAGATCATAGCGGGGGCCCCCCGCCCCCGGCCCAGTACTTC.